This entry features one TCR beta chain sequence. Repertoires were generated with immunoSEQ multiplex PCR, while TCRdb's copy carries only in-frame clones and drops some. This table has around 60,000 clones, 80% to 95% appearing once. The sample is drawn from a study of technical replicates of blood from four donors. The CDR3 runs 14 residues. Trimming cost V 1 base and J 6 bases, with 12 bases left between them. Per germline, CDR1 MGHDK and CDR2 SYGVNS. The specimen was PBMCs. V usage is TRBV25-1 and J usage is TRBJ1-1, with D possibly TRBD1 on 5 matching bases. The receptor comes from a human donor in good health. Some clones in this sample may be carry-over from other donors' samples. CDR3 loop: CASSELGGYAEAFF. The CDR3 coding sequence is TGTGCCAGCAGTGAATTGGGGGGATATGCTGAAGCTTTCTTT.